This TCR beta chain was identified during a study of T cell repertoires in cytomegalovirus infection. This clonotype was counted between two and nine times. Its specificity is not known. TCRdb analysed the reads with MiXCR anew, one entry per CDR3 protein. Here the sample spans roughly 730,000 distinct CDR3 sequences, roughly a third being singletons. CDR1 and CDR2 from the germline V gene are MDHEN and SYDVKM. The CDR3 consists of 13 residues. The ends were cut back, 6 bases at V and 5 bases at J, with 13 bases in the middle. Sample: cultured PBMCs, taken from culture after CMV antigen stimulation. This sequence joins TRBV28 and TRBJ1-2, with unresolved D. The source of this sequence is a human donor in good health (CMV status not recorded). Some clones in this sample may be carry-over from other donors' samples. CDR3 nucleotides: TGTGCCAGCAGACCCGGGCAGGCTTATGGCTACACCTTC. Translated: CASRPGQAYGYTF.